This TCR beta chain is drawn from a study of CD8 T cells in ankylosing spondylitis. Details on this clonotype: Antigen: not known.

Scientists made TCR beta libraries using quantitative 5'-RACE with molecular barcodes. TCRdb redid the calling of the 5' RACE reads with MiXCR, one entry per CDR3 protein. The table records 160,000 or so distinct CDR3 sequences, around a tenth of them present only once. Germline values: CDR1 MNHNY, CDR2 SVGAGI (reference sequence). The germline V and J ends were trimmed by 7 bases and 1 base, with 11 bases remaining between them. The CDR3 runs 14 residues. Whole-study findings and limits: Existing reports had already noted some motif variants in reactive arthritis synovial fluid and blood. A CD8+ phenotype characterized the disease-linked clones, which were relatively rare in peripheral blood. A motif in TCR beta, a set of under ten highly homologous variants, appeared characteristic of ankylosing spondylitis blood.

Material: blood, either unsorted or a sorted T cell fraction (not recorded which). The clonotype was recovered from a female donor with ankylosing spondylitis or in good health (not recorded which). The chain has TRBV6-6 and TRBJ2-1; D gene unclear. The DNA for the CDR3 is TGTGCCAGCAACATTGGGGTTTCCTACAATGAGCAGTTCTTC. Translated, it gives CASNIGVSYNEQFF.